The 21 T cell receptor beta chains presented below share a single source sample, sequenced in a study of blood T cell repertoires in COVID-19. Profiling relied on immunoSEQ multiplex PCR, and the TCRdb table lists in-frame clones only, not all of them. The table records about 130,000 clones, roughly 87% of them present only once. The source material was peripheral blood. Receptor source: a woman aged 80 or over with acute or convalescent COVID-19.

The chain uses TRBV9 and TRBJ2-3; TRBD1 matches at 7 bases. Trimming took 4 bases from V and 3 from J; bases not matched to a gene: 11. Germline CDR1 and CDR2: SGDLS and YYNGEE. The CDR3 extends over 16 amino acids. CDR3 protein: CASSPRQGGETDTQYF. CDR3 DNA sequence: TGTGCCAGCAGCCCCCGACAGGGTGGAGAAACAGATACGCAGTATTTT.

The J gene is TRBJ1-1, the V gene TRBV7-3; TRBD1 matches at 7 bases. CDR1 and CDR2 (germline): SGHTA, FQGTGA. The CDR3 sequence is 13 residues long. V was pared by 4 bases and J by 6 bases, with 5 bases of the junction left unmatched. Here the CDR3 reads CASSSQGGPEAFF. Here the CDR3 DNA reads TGTGCCAGCAGCTCCCAGGGGGGCCCTGAAGCTTTCTTT.

The gene calls are TRBV29-1 and TRBJ2-5; D is unclear. The CDR3 has 12 amino acids. Per germline, CDR1 SQVTM and CDR2 ANQGSEA. Trimming stripped 8 bases from V and 3 bases from J, with 13 bases between. This CDR3 is CSTGQLKETQYF. The CDR3 nucleotides are TGCAGCACTGGGCAGCTAAAAGAGACCCAGTACTTC.

The chain is built from TRBV9 and TRBJ2-3; 8 positions agree with TRBD1. CDR3 length: 15 amino acids. The germline gives CDR1 SGDLS, CDR2 YYNGEE. The V and J ends lost 4 bases and 3 bases, in that order; junction bases with no gene match: 7. The CDR3 nucleotides read TGTGCCAGCAGCTACGCTTGGGACAGGACAGATACGCAGTATTTT. Protein sequence: CASSYAWDRTDTQYF. Full variable domain (missing parts from reference TRBV9 and TRBJ2-3): DSGVTQTPKHLITATGQRVTLRCSPRSGDLSVYWYQQSLDQGLQFLIQYYNGEERAKGNILERFSAQQFPDLHSELNLSSLELGDSALYFCASSYAWDRTDTQYFGPGTRLTVL.

This clone appeared a few times. V gene TRBV24-1 combines with J gene TRBJ1-2; the match to TRBD1 covers 7 bases. This CDR3 is built from 14 residues. J lost 8 bases, V lost 3 bases, and 8 bases had no gene match. Germline CDR1 reads KGHDR; CDR2 reads SFDVKD. In nucleotides, the CDR3 is TGTGCCACCAGTGATGGAACAGGGGTACGAGGCTACACCTTC. Amino acids: CATSDGTGVRGYTF.

The chain couples TRBV18 to TRBJ1-1; D is possibly TRBD1 (5 bases). The CDR3 spans 18 residues. Germline lookup yields CDR1 KGHSH and CDR2 LQKENI. Trimming took 3 bases from V and 1 from J, leaving 21 bases between them. The CDR3 loop is CASSPRRGGDLPNTEAFF. In nucleotides, the CDR3 is TGTGCCAGCTCACCTCGGAGGGGAGGAGACTTGCCGAACACTGAAGCTTTCTTT. Complete variable domain (other parts from reference TRBV18 and TRBJ1-1): NAGVMQNPRHLVRRRGQEARLRCSPMKGHSHVYWYRQLPEEGLKFMVYLQKENIIDESGMPKERFSAEFPKEGPSILRIQQVVRGDSAAYFCASSPRRGGDLPNTEAFFGQGTRLTVV.

The chain uses TRBV7-9 and TRBJ2-3; D is possibly TRBD2 (7 bases). Germline V lookup: CDR1 SEHNR, CDR2 FQNEAQ (reference sequence). V was trimmed by 10 bases and J by 5 bases, leaving 25 bases between them. The CDR3 length is 16 residues. The DNA for the CDR3 is TGTGCCAACCAACCCCCGGGGGGCTCCTTCAAAGATACGCAGTATTTT. Its protein product is CANQPPGGSFKDTQYF.

The V gene is TRBV9, the J gene TRBJ1-1; weak D call: TRBD1 (6 bases). The CDR3 is 14 amino acids. Germline CDR1 and CDR2: SGDLS and YYNGEE. The V end lost 3 bases, the J end lost 3 bases, and 12 bases lay between the germline ends. This CDR3 is CASSATGSDTEAFF. The CDR3 nucleotides read TGTGCCAGCAGCGCCACAGGGTCAGACACTGAAGCTTTCTTT.

The chain combines TRBV4-3 with TRBJ1-1, with D perhaps matching TRBD1 (6 bases). Germline CDR1 reads LGHNA; CDR2 reads YSLEER. This CDR3 is 13 amino acids long. Trimming removed 4 bases from V and 6 bases from J, with 12 bases in between. CDR3 sequence: CASSLAGGAEAFF. CDR3 nucleotide sequence: TGCGCCAGCAGCCTCGCGGGGGGCGCTGAAGCTTTCTTT.

This clone was seen only once. This sequence joins TRBV24-1 and TRBJ2-1, with TRBD2 matching over 9 bases. J gave up 7 bases and V 0 bases, and 9 bases lay outside the gene matches. The CDR3 has 17 residues. CDR1 and CDR2 (germline): KGHDR, SFDVKD. The CDR3 here is CATSDLTLSGGKNEQFF. The CDR3 bases are TGTGCCACCAGTGATTTGACCCTTAGCGGGGGCAAAAATGAGCAGTTCTTC.

The chain links TRBV28 to TRBJ1-5, with 8 bases lining up with TRBD1. Germline assignment: CDR1 MDHEN and CDR2 SYDVKM. The CDR3 contains 16 residues. J lost 1 base, V lost 1 base, and 3 bases had no gene match. The CDR3 DNA sequence: TGTGCCAGCAGTTTATTCGGACAGGGCAGCAATCAGCCCCAGCATTTT. Its protein is CASSLFGQGSNQPQHF. Full variable domain (rest looked up from reference TRBV28 and TRBJ1-5): DVKVTQSSRYLVKRTGEKVFLECVQDMDHENMFWYRQDPGLGLRLIYFSYDVKMKEKGDIPEGYSVSREKKERFSLILESASTNQTSMYLCASSLFGQGSNQPQHFGDGTRLSIL.

The chain links TRBV10-3 to TRBJ1-2; 7 nucleotides match TRBD1. The V gene's germline CDR1 is ENHRY and CDR2 SYGVKD. The V gene end was trimmed by 6 bases and the J gene end by 4 bases; junction bases not matched to a gene: 14. The CDR3 length is 16 residues. As DNA, the CDR3 is TGTGCCATCAGGTTCCCCCGACAGGGAATAAGCTATGGCTACACCTTC. Translating it yields CAIRFPRQGISYGYTF.

The chain combines TRBV20-1 with TRBJ2-3; D uncertain. Germline V gives CDR1 DFQATT, CDR2 SNEGSKA (reference sequence). Trimming left V 5 bases short and J 6 bases short, with 9 bases between. The CDR3 covers 11 residues. The CDR3 protein is CSAFTPDTQYF. The CDR3 DNA follows: TGCAGTGCTTTTACTCCCGATACGCAGTATTTT.

This clone was detected only a few times. This chain joins TRBV6-6 and TRBJ1-6; D gene ambiguous. The ends were cut back, 2 bases at V and 11 bases at J, with 7 bases in the middle. The CDR3 contains 12 residues. The germline V gene encodes CDR1 MNHNY and CDR2 SVGAGI (reference sequence). CDR3 amino acids: CASSYPEAPLHF. The CDR3 region has the DNA TGTGCCAGCAGTTACCCCGAGGCACCCCTCCACTTT.

V gene TRBV2 combines with J gene TRBJ2-5; 11 bases agree with TRBD2. From germline, CDR1 is SNHLY and CDR2 FYNNEI. Germline trimming cut 4 bases from V and 7 bases from J; bases unmatched to any gene: 8. This CDR3 comprises 15 residues. The CDR3 DNA is TGTGCCAGCAGTGCACTGACTAGCGGGGAGGGGACCCAGTACTTC. It codes for CASSALTSGEGTQYF.

This clone has just a few counts. This chain connects TRBV7-3 to TRBJ2-2; tentative D call: TRBD2 (7 bases). V was clipped by 6 bases and J by 5 bases, with 10 bases between them. The CDR3 runs to 13 residues. Germline CDR1 SGHTA, CDR2 FQGTGA. CDR3 DNA sequence: TGTGCCAGCAGGGCGGGGGCTACCGGGGAGCTGTTTTTT. It translates to CASRAGATGELFF.

V is TRBV5-1 and J is TRBJ1-5, with TRBD1 identical over 8 bases. This CDR3 is built from 16 residues. The V gene's germline CDR1 is SGHRS and CDR2 YFSETQ. V was clipped by 0 bases and J by 6 bases; unmatched bases: 8. The CDR3 loop reads CASSLEAGGLGQPQHF. DNA for the CDR3: TGCGCCAGCAGCTTGGAGGCAGGGGGCTTAGGTCAGCCCCAGCATTTT.

The J gene is TRBJ1-1, the V gene TRBV7-6; maybe TRBD1 (5 bases). The V end lost 4 bases, the J end lost 6 bases, and 15 bases lay between the germline ends. This CDR3 comprises 14 residues. The germline CDR1 and CDR2 sequences are SGHVS and FNYEAQ. CDR3 loop: CASSSELRGSEAFF. Here the CDR3 DNA reads TGTGCCAGCAGCTCCGAGCTACGGGGGTCTGAAGCTTTCTTT.

The chain has TRBV5-1 and TRBJ1-2; 9 positions agree with TRBD1. The germline gives CDR1 SGHRS, CDR2 YFSETQ. The CDR3 loop spans 15 amino acids. The J segment lost 5 bases and the V segment lost 4 bases, leaving 9 bases of the junction unmatched. CDR3 protein: CASSEGTGLGYGYTF. CDR3 coding DNA: TGCGCCAGCAGCGAAGGGACAGGGCTTGGGTATGGCTACACCTTC.

This chain uses TRBV9 with TRBJ1-4, with D unresolved. The CDR3 is 14 amino acids. Germline values: CDR1 SGDLS, CDR2 YYNGEE. Trimming shortened V by 1 base and J by 4 bases, and 8 bases separated the two germline ends. The CDR3: CASSVRDINEKLFF. DNA of the CDR3: TGTGCCAGCAGCGTACGCGACATTAATGAAAAACTGTTTTTT.

The chain is built from TRBV7-3 and TRBJ2-6; D is uncertain. The germline CDR1 and CDR2 sequences are SGHTA and FQGTGA. The CDR3 loop spans 14 amino acids. The V end lost 5 bases, the J end lost 0 bases, and 5 bases lay between the germline ends. CDR3 in amino acids: CASSPTSGANVLTF. As DNA, the CDR3 is TGTGCCAGCAGCCCTACCTCTGGGGCCAACGTCCTGACTTTC.